These 6 T cell receptor beta chains were all obtained from the same sample, sequenced in a study of CD8 T cells in ankylosing spondylitis. TCRdb re-analysed the 5' RACE reads in MiXCR, keeping a single row per CDR3 protein. The sample includes approximately 140,000 distinct CDR3 sequences, roughly 8.8% of them seen just once. Sequenced input: synovial fluid, either unsorted or a sorted T cell fraction (not recorded which). The receptors were gathered from a male donor with ankylosing spondylitis.

This rearrangement joins TRBV21-1 to TRBJ2-7; TRBD2 is the table's D call, not checked against the DNA. TRBV21-1 is a pseudogene. The CDR3 consists of 18 residues. CDR3 in amino acids: CACSKEVTSGTYYYEQYF. For the CDR3, the DNA is TGTGCCTGCAGCAAAGAGGTCACTAGCGGAACATATTACTACGAGCAGTACTTC.

Many counts were recorded for this clonotype. The chain is built from TRBV5-4 and TRBJ1-2; the match to TRBD1 covers 8 bases. CDR1 is SGHNT and CDR2 is YYREEE in the germline V gene (reference sequence). There are 17 residues in the CDR3. Germline trimming cut 4 bases from V and 6 bases from J; bases unmatched to any gene: 17. The CDR3, as DNA: TGTGCCAGCAGCGGGGACCCAGGGGGCGAGACTTTAAATGGCTACACCTTC. Amino acids: CASSGDPGGETLNGYTF.

This clonotype was counted at least ten times. The V gene is TRBV24-1, the J gene TRBJ2-3; no clear D. Germline CDR1 reads KGHDR; CDR2 reads SFDVKD. The CDR3 sequence is 16 residues long. V lost 5 bases, J lost 0 bases, and 14 bases lay in between. The CDR3: CATSATRRSSTDTQYF. As DNA, the CDR3 is TGTGCCACCAGTGCCACCAGGAGATCTAGCACAGATACGCAGTATTTT.

CDR3 sequence (DNA): TGTGCCAGCAGTGAAGTTGAAGGCACTGAAGCTTTCTTT. Translating it yields CASSEVEGTEAFF. V is TRBV6-1 and J is TRBJ1-1, with D hard to call. This CDR3 is 13 amino acids long. V shed 1 base and J shed 4 bases, with 7 bases lying between them. From germline, CDR1 is MNHNS and CDR2 SASEGT.

This clonotype was seen repeatedly, ten times or more. The chain is built from TRBV20-1 and TRBJ2-5, with D perhaps given as TRBD1 or TRBD2 (5 bases each). CDR3 length equals 13 residues. The germline gives CDR1 DFQATT, CDR2 SNEGSKA (reference sequence). The V end was cut by 3 bases, the J end by 5 bases, with 13 bases between. Written as DNA, the CDR3 is TGCAGTGCTAGGATTACCTGGGACGAGACCCAGTACTTC. This translates into CSARITWDETQYF.

The sample holds a few counts of this clonotype. The chain carries TRBV7-2 and TRBJ2-7; no clear D. Per the germline V gene, CDR1 is SGHTA and CDR2 is FQGNSA. V was shortened by 5 bases and J by 0 bases, with 14 bases between the two germline ends. This CDR3 spans 15 amino acids. CDR3: CASSTGPASSYEQYF. CDR3 DNA sequence: TGTGCCAGCAGCACCGGACCAGCCAGCTCCTACGAGCAGTACTTC.